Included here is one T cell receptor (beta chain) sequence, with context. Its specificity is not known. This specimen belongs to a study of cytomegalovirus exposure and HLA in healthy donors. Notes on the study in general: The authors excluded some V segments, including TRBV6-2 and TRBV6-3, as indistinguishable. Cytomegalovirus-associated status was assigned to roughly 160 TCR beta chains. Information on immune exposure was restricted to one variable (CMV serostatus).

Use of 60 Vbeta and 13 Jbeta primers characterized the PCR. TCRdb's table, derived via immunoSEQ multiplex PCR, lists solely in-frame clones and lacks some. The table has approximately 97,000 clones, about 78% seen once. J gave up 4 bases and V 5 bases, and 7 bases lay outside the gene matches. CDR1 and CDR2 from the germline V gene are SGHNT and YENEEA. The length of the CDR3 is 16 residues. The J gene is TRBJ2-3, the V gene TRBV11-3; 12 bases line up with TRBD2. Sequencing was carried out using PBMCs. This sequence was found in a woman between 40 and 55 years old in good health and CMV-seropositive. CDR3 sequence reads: CASSLLAGGPADTQYF. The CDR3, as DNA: TGTGCCAGCAGCCTCCTAGCGGGAGGGCCCGCAGATACGCAGTATTTT.